These 28 T cell receptor beta chains came from one sample sequenced in a study of blood T cell repertoires in COVID-19. Method: immunoSEQ multiplex PCR; TCRdb's copy keeps in-frame clones and lacks some. Here the sample spans more than 95,000 clones, approximately 85% being singletons. Sample: peripheral blood. These TCRs come from a man in his thirties or forties with COVID-19, enrolled during active disease.

The V call is TRBV6-5, the J call TRBJ2-6; D remains ambiguous. The CDR3 is made up of 15 amino acids. With 0 bases removed from V and 1 base from J, the gap between germline ends came to 4 bases. Per germline, CDR1 MNHEY and CDR2 SVGAGI. In DNA form, the CDR3 reads TGTGCCAGCAGTTACTCCATGTCTGGGGCCAACGTCCTGACTTTC. Encoded protein: CASSYSMSGANVLTF.

This clone was found once. The gene calls are TRBV20-1 and TRBJ2-5; 8 nucleotides agree with TRBD1. The CDR3 contains 14 residues. V dropped 3 bases and J dropped 2; count of bases not matched to a gene: 5. Looked up from germline, CDR1 is DFQATT and CDR2 is SNEGSKA (reference sequence). The CDR3 reads CSASGDRIQETQYF. The CDR3 nucleotides read TGCAGTGCTAGTGGGGACAGGATTCAAGAGACCCAGTACTTC.

The J gene is TRBJ1-2, the V gene TRBV2; 7 nucleotides agree with TRBD1. The germline V gene has CDR1 SNHLY and CDR2 FYNNEI. The CDR3 has 14 amino acids. Losses at the gene ends were 8 bases for V and 0 bases for J; bases not matched to a gene: 6. CDR3 residues: CASDLRGPNYGYTF. In DNA form, the CDR3 reads TGTGCCAGCGACTTAAGGGGGCCTAACTATGGCTACACCTTC.

The gene calls are TRBV27 and TRBJ2-1, with D possibly TRBD2 on 7 matching bases. Trimming removed 6 bases from V and 10 bases from J, with 16 bases in between. CDR3 size: 13 residues. Looked up from germline, CDR1 is MNHEY and CDR2 is SMNVEV (reference sequence). CDR3 coding DNA: TGTGCCAGCAGGGGGGGGGCACCGTGGGAGCAGTTCTTC. This gives the protein CASRGGAPWEQFF.

This clone was found once. The V gene is TRBV6-1, the J gene TRBJ2-2, with 8 bases identical to TRBD2. The CDR3 runs to 16 residues. Germline assignment: CDR1 MNHNS and CDR2 SASEGT. J gave up 4 bases and V 1 base, and 5 bases lay outside the gene matches. The CDR3 region is CASSEVPGGSTGELFF. The DNA for the CDR3 is TGTGCCAGCAGTGAAGTCCCGGGAGGGAGCACCGGGGAGCTGTTTTTT.

V is TRBV2 and J is TRBJ2-2; 8 bases line up with TRBD1. The CDR3 sequence is 13 residues long. The germline CDR1 and CDR2 sequences are SNHLY and FYNNEI. Germline trimming cut 8 bases from V and 7 bases from J; bases unmatched to any gene: 6. The CDR3, as DNA: TGTGCCAGCTGGGTACAGGGGGTCGGGGAGCTGTTTTTT. Translated, it gives CASWVQGVGELFF.

Only one count was recorded for this clone. V usage is TRBV21-1 and J usage is TRBJ1-1. TRBV21-1 counts as a pseudogene. The CDR3 is 14 amino acids. CDR3 in amino acids: CASRKGGRNTEAFF. The CDR3 bases are TGTGCCAGCAGAAAAGGAGGGCGGAACACTGAAGCTTTCTTT.

The chain combines TRBV2 with TRBJ1-6; 8 nucleotides match TRBD1. The CDR3 spans 15 residues. Germline V gene data show CDR1 as SNHLY and CDR2 as FYNNEI. With 4 bases clipped from V and 7 bases from J, the junction kept 6 bases outside the gene matches. The CDR3, as DNA: TGTGCCAGCAGTGTTACAGGGGGTAGGAATTCACCCCTCCACTTT. Residues: CASSVTGGRNSPLHF. Together with reference TRBV2 and TRBJ1-6, the CDR3 gives the full variable domain: EPEVTQTPSHQVTQMGQEVILRCVPISNHLYFYWYRQILGQKVEFLVSFYNNEISEKSEIFDDQFSVERPDGSNFTLKIRSTKLEDSAMYFCASSVTGGRNSPLHFGNGTRLTVT.

The chain recombines TRBV29-1 with TRBJ1-4; 8 positions match TRBD1. This CDR3 contains 14 residues. Per the germline V gene, CDR1 is SQVTM and CDR2 is ANQGSEA. The J segment lost 11 bases and the V segment lost 1 base, leaving 9 bases of the junction unmatched. The CDR3 DNA reads TGCAGCGTTGAAGGCCAGGGGGCAGATGGGAAACTGTTTTTT. It translates to CSVEGQGADGKLFF.

The genes are TRBV3-1 (or the pseudogene TRBV3-2) and TRBJ2-5; 8 positions match TRBD1. Germline V gene sequence: CDR1 LGHDT, CDR2 YNNKEL (reference sequence). The ends lost 6 bases at V and 5 bases at J; junction bases unmatched: 14. CDR3 size: 16 residues. The CDR3 bases are TGTGCCAGCAGTCCCTACTTACAGGGGGTTGGTGAGACCCAGTACTTC. Encoded protein: CASSPYLQGVGETQYF.

The chain couples TRBV5-4 to TRBJ2-7; 9 nucleotides agree with TRBD1. In germline, CDR1 is SGHNT, CDR2 YYREEE (reference sequence). This CDR3 is 15 amino acids long. J gave up 3 bases and V 5 bases, and 9 bases lay outside the gene matches. CDR3: CASSRGQGWHYEQYF. As DNA, the CDR3 is TGTGCCAGCAGTAGAGGACAGGGGTGGCACTACGAGCAGTACTTC.

The chain is built from TRBV5-1 and TRBJ2-1; TRBD2 might be the D (6 bases). Germline CDR1 SGHRS, CDR2 YFSETQ. The CDR3 is 14 residues long. The V and J ends lost 4 bases and 7 bases respectively, with 15 bases between them. The DNA for the CDR3 is TGCGCCAGCAGCAGGGACTTGAACGGGAATGAGCAGTTCTTC. Residues: CASSRDLNGNEQFF.

V usage is TRBV6-5 and J usage is TRBJ1-1; maybe TRBD1 (5 bases). The V end lost 3 bases, the J end lost 0 bases, and 8 bases lay between the germline ends. This CDR3 comprises 14 residues. Germline assignment: CDR1 MNHEY and CDR2 SVGAGI. CDR3: CASSYGGVNTEAFF. The CDR3 DNA reads TGTGCCAGCAGTTATGGGGGGGTGAACACTGAAGCTTTCTTT.

The rearrangement uses TRBV30 and TRBJ2-2; 9 nucleotides match TRBD1. The CDR3 contains 15 residues. Germline assignment: CDR1 GTSNPN and CDR2 SVGIG (reference sequence). J was trimmed by 2 bases and V by 5 bases; bases with no gene match: 6. Here the CDR3 DNA reads TGTGCCTGGGGGACAGGGATGATAAACACCGGGGAGCTGTTTTTT. It is translated as CAWGTGMINTGELFF.

This clone showed up many times. This rearrangement joins TRBV6-6 to TRBJ2-4, with TRBD2 identical over 8 bases. The CDR3 consists of 15 residues. J gave up 5 bases and V 5 bases, and 8 bases lay outside the gene matches. Germline values: CDR1 MNHNY, CDR2 SVGAGI (reference sequence). The CDR3 loop is CASSAPVRGENIQYF. The CDR3 DNA sequence: TGTGCCAGCAGTGCCCCCGTGCGGGGGGAAAACATTCAGTACTTC.

V usage is TRBV6-6 and J usage is TRBJ1-3, with a weak D call TRBD1 (6 bases). The CDR3 runs to 13 residues. Trimming left V 8 bases short and J 2 bases short, with 10 bases between. Germline assignment: CDR1 MNHNY and CDR2 SVGAGI (reference sequence). The CDR3 spells CASGGRAGNTIYF. The CDR3 DNA sequence: TGTGCCAGCGGGGGCAGGGCTGGAAACACCATATATTTT.

This chain links TRBV7-2 with TRBJ2-1; D is unresolved. V lost 4 bases and J lost 4, with 5 bases in between. In germline, CDR1 is SGHTA, CDR2 FQGNSA. CDR3 length: 12 amino acids. CDR3 loop: CASSSEYNEQFF. CDR3 DNA sequence: TGTGCCAGCAGCTCAGAATACAATGAGCAGTTCTTC.

The chain couples TRBV28 to TRBJ1-1, with a possible D match to TRBD1 (6 bases). From germline, CDR1 is MDHEN and CDR2 SYDVKM. This CDR3 region has 15 residues. Trimming cost V 5 bases and J 1 base, with 14 bases left between them. The CDR3 DNA reads TGTGCCAGCAGTCACCCGTCGACAGGGAACACTGAAGCTTTCTTT. It yields the protein CASSHPSTGNTEAFF.

The rearrangement joins TRBV28 to TRBJ1-1; TRBD1 is a possible D gene (5 bases). Trimming removed 3 bases from V and 6 bases from J, with 17 bases in between. Germline CDR1 reads MDHEN; CDR2 reads SYDVKM. The CDR3 totals 15 residues. The CDR3 sequence: CASSFSGVRGAEAFF. CDR3 in DNA: TGTGCCAGCAGTTTTTCGGGGGTCCGGGGCGCTGAAGCTTTCTTT.

This clone was seen a few times. This sequence joins TRBV5-1 and TRBJ1-2; D not certain. Germline CDR1 is SGHRS and CDR2 is YFSETQ. V was clipped by 2 bases and J by 6 bases, with 14 bases between them. The CDR3 has 14 residues. The CDR3 sequence: CASSFNGIRDGYTF. Here the CDR3 DNA reads TGCGCCAGCAGCTTCAACGGGATTAGGGATGGCTACACCTTC.

The rearrangement links TRBV19 to TRBJ1-2; 9 nucleotides match TRBD1. Germline CDR1 and CDR2: LNHDA and SQIVND (reference sequence). The CDR3 sequence is 13 residues long. With 8 bases clipped from V and 7 bases from J, the junction kept 8 bases outside the gene matches. The CDR3 loop is CASQQGAAFGYTF. The DNA of the CDR3 is TGTGCCAGTCAACAGGGGGCAGCTTTTGGCTACACCTTC.

The chain has TRBV4-3 and TRBJ1-4, with 12 bases aligning to TRBD1. The CDR3 runs to 17 residues. Germline CDR1 reads LGHNA; CDR2 reads YSLEER. V gave up 0 bases and J gave up 13 bases; unmatched junction bases: 12. Written as DNA, the CDR3 is TGCGCCAGCAGCCAAGATAAGGGACAGGGGGCCACTTCGGGACTGTTTTTT. Translating it yields CASSQDKGQGATSGLFF.

This rearrangement joins TRBV7-9 to TRBJ1-6, with D perhaps matching TRBD1 (6 bases). V shed 2 bases and J shed 8 bases, with 10 bases lying between them. This CDR3 spans 14 amino acids. Germline V CDR1 and CDR2: SEHNR, FQNEAQ (reference sequence). CDR3 bases: TGTGCCAGCAGCTTAAGGGGGAAGTATTCACCCCTCCACTTT. It yields the protein CASSLRGKYSPLHF.

This clone occurred once. The gene calls are TRBV19 and TRBJ2-3; 10 nucleotides align to TRBD2. The CDR3 contains 16 residues. The V gene's germline CDR1 is LNHDA and CDR2 SQIVND (reference sequence). V lost 3 bases and J lost 1; bases outside the gene matches: 4. The chain's CDR3 is CASSIGLAVGTDTQYF. The CDR3 DNA is TGTGCCAGTAGTATCGGACTAGCGGTGGGCACAGATACGCAGTATTTT.

The gene calls are TRBV7-8 and TRBJ2-7; TRBD2 matches at 7 bases. Germline V CDR1 and CDR2: SGHVS, FQNEAQ. Losses at the gene ends were 5 bases for V and 7 bases for J; bases not matched to a gene: 11. This CDR3 region has 14 residues. The chain's CDR3 is CASSPPGGGDEQYF. The CDR3 DNA reads as TGTGCCAGCAGCCCCCCTGGGGGAGGGGATGAGCAGTACTTC.

The chain has TRBV4-1 and TRBJ2-2; D gene ambiguous. Germline CDR1 and CDR2: MGHRA and YSYEKL. The ends were cut back, 6 bases at V and 3 bases at J, with 8 bases in the middle. The CDR3 extends over 13 amino acids. CDR3 bases: TGCGCCAGCAGACCTGCGGACACCGGGGAGCTGTTTTTT. Translated, it gives CASRPADTGELFF.

This chain uses TRBV19 with TRBJ1-1, with D maybe TRBD1 (5 bases). The germline gives CDR1 LNHDA, CDR2 SQIVND (reference sequence). CDR3 length: 14 amino acids. The V end lost 5 bases, the J end lost 3 bases, and 13 bases lay between the germline ends. The CDR3 here is CASSWRGTYTEAFF. The CDR3 nucleotides are TGTGCCAGTAGTTGGCGGGGGACTTACACTGAAGCTTTCTTT.

The chain combines TRBV4-2 with TRBJ2-1; tentative D call: TRBD1 (6 bases). The CDR3 consists of 16 residues. V was shortened by 0 bases and J by 3 bases, with 12 bases between the two germline ends. The V gene's germline CDR1 is LGHNA and CDR2 YNFKEQ. Here the CDR3 reads CASSQEQGVYYNEQFF. The CDR3 nucleotides are TGTGCCAGCAGCCAAGAACAGGGAGTTTACTACAATGAGCAGTTCTTC.